This T cell receptor beta chain was sequenced in a study of post-analysis software for immune sequencing data. General study points: About 5 TRBV segments, including TRBV5-6, TRBV5-1 and TRBV20-1, were more frequent in patients than controls. Patients with multiple sclerosis recorded significantly lower normalized Chao1 diversity than controls, the study found.

About this clonotype: Its antigen is still unknown.

Carried by the TCR beta cDNA libraries were unique molecular identifiers. T cells numbering 1 to 10 million yielded roughly 0.5 million cDNA molecules. Using its own MiXCR run on the PCR reads, TCRdb lists one record per CDR3 protein. The sample comprises around 710,000 distinct CDR3 sequences, about half of which are singletons, and around 4.7% rests with the top ten. This CDR3 contains 14 residues. Germline V CDR1 and CDR2: ENHRY, SYGVKD. Trimming took 0 bases from V and 2 from J, leaving 5 bases between them. The source of this sequence is a girl under 18 with multiple sclerosis. The V gene is TRBV10-3, the J gene TRBJ2-1, with D perhaps matching TRBD2 (5 bases). Input material: blood. In nucleotides, the CDR3 is TGTGCCATCAGTGAGTCTAGCGCCTACAATGAGCAGTTCTTC. It yields the protein CAISESSAYNEQFF.